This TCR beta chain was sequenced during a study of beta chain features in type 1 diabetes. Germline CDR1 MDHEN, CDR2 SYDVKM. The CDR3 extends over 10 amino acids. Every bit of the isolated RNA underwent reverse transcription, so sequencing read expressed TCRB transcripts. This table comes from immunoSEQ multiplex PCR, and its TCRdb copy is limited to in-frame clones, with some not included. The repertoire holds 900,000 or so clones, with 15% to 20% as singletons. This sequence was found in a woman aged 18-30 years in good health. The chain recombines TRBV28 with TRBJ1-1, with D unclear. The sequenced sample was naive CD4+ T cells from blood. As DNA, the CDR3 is TGTGGGATCGGGAACACTGAAGCTTTCTTT. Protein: CGIGNTEAFF.